This T cell receptor beta chain is drawn from a study of T cells after yellow fever vaccination. The study's findings and limits: High-abundance clonotypes from the bulk population could contaminate FACS-sorted repertoires.

This clonotype was recorded at least ten times. Its antigen is not identified. UMIs and a universal primer site were added when TCR cDNA was made by 5'RACE template switching. MiXCR, applied by TCRdb to the 5' RACE reads, yields one record per CDR3 protein. The sample yields 200,000 to 250,000 distinct CDR3 sequences, approximately 3.3% seen once. Between the trimmed V and J ends, which lost 4 bases and 0 bases, there was a span of 17 bases. CDR3 length: 18 residues. Per germline, CDR1 SGHRS and CDR2 YFSETQ. This clonotype was obtained from a man aged 18 to 29 who received the YFV17D yellow fever vaccine. The J gene is TRBJ1-6, the V gene TRBV5-1; the D gene is possibly TRBD1 (6 bases). This sample comprised CD4+ T cells sorted from PBMCs, obtained 10 days after the yellow fever booster vaccination. The CDR3 sequence is CASSLRANRDSYNSPLHF. The CDR3 coding sequence is TGCGCCAGCAGCCTACGCGCTAACAGGGACTCCTATAATTCACCCCTCCACTTT.